Following are 25 T cell receptor beta chains from one sample sequenced in a study of T-cell memory formation after mild COVID-19. A single record per CDR3 protein comes from TCRdb applying MiXCR to the 5' RACE reads. This sample carries more than 400,000 distinct CDR3 sequences, roughly 20% of them seen once, and the ten largest clones take over 9%. The sequencing input was PBMCs or a T cell subset sorted from them (not recorded which). These receptors were taken from an adult woman who had mild COVID-19 (a few samples of this study predate the infection). Cell type and time point are not known.

This clonotype was counted only a few times. V and J are TRBV9 and TRBJ2-3; 10 bases map to TRBD2. With 4 bases clipped from V and 2 bases from J, the junction kept 7 bases outside the gene matches. The CDR3 covers 16 residues. The V gene's germline CDR1 is SGDLS and CDR2 YYNGEE. CDR3 coding DNA: TGTGCCAGCAGCCCCGGACTAGCGGCCCTCACAGATACGCAGTATTTT. This encodes CASSPGLAALTDTQYF.

This clonotype was counted ten times or more. CDR3 nucleotides: TGCGCCAGCAGCTTGGCTGGTAGGGTAAATGAGCAGTTCTTC. As protein: CASSLAGRVNEQFF. This sequence joins TRBV5-1 and TRBJ2-1; D unresolved. The V gene's germline CDR1 is SGHRS and CDR2 YFSETQ. V lost 0 bases, J lost 7 bases, and 11 bases lay in between. The CDR3 covers 14 residues.

In its sample, this clonotype was seen a few times. This rearrangement joins TRBV5-5 to TRBJ1-3, with D uncertain. This CDR3 contains 15 residues. With 4 bases removed from V and 1 base from J, the gap between germline ends came to 12 bases. CDR1 SGHKS and CDR2 YYEKEE come from the germline V gene (reference sequence). CDR3 loop: CASSPQTQSGNTIYF. Written as DNA, the CDR3 is TGTGCCAGCAGCCCGCAGACGCAATCTGGAAACACCATATATTTT.

J is TRBJ1-2 and V is TRBV7-2; TRBD1 aligns across 7 bases. There are 15 residues in the CDR3. CDR1 is SGHTA, CDR2 FQGNSA, per germline. V shed 5 bases, J shed 0 bases, and the junction held 6 bases outside the gene matches. In DNA form, the CDR3 reads TGTGCCAGCAGCCAGGGACAGATCGCTAACTATGGCTACACCTTC. It translates to CASSQGQIANYGYTF.

The chain carries TRBV12-3 or TRBV12-4 and TRBJ2-5; D ambiguous. V dropped 3 bases and J dropped 5 bases, with 13 bases sitting between them. The CDR3 sequence is 14 residues long. For the CDR3, the DNA is TGTGCCAGCAGTTTCCTCGGGCGCCCGGAGACCCAGTACTTC. It is translated as CASSFLGRPETQYF.

CDR3 loop: CASSYSGTDTQYF. The CDR3 DNA is TGTGCCAGCAGTTACTCAGGCACAGATACGCAGTATTTT. The chain combines TRBV6-5 with TRBJ2-3, with no clear D. From germline, CDR1 is MNHEY and CDR2 SVGAGI. Trimming left V 0 bases short and J 1 base short, with 2 bases between. The CDR3 consists of 13 residues.

The rearrangement uses TRBV7-6 and TRBJ2-1; TRBD1 matches at 9 bases. The germline gives CDR1 SGHVS, CDR2 FNYEAQ. The V gene end was trimmed by 5 bases and the J gene end by 5 bases; junction bases not matched to a gene: 10. There are 16 residues in the CDR3. The CDR3 region is CASSHIQGASNNEQFF. Here the CDR3 DNA reads TGTGCCAGCAGCCACATACAGGGGGCTTCAAACAATGAGCAGTTCTTC.

In its sample, this clonotype was seen a few times. The V and J genes are TRBV5-1 and TRBJ1-3, with D tentatively TRBD1 (5 bases). This CDR3 comprises 17 residues. The V gene's germline CDR1 is SGHRS and CDR2 YFSETQ. The germline V and J ends were trimmed by 0 bases and 0 bases, with 13 bases remaining between them. As DNA, the CDR3 is TGCGCCAGCAGCTTGGAAGCAGGGACGAGCTCTGGAAACACCATATATTTT. Translated, it gives CASSLEAGTSSGNTIYF.

The chain couples TRBV6-6 to TRBJ1-1; no clear D. This CDR3 contains 12 residues. V dropped 6 bases and J dropped 10 bases, with 15 bases sitting between them. The germline V gene encodes CDR1 MNHNY and CDR2 SVGAGI (reference sequence). The CDR3 loop is CASSRRFTLAFF. CDR3 in DNA: TGTGCCAGCAGCCGCAGGTTTACGTTAGCTTTCTTT.

The V gene is TRBV7-8, the J gene TRBJ1-1, with unresolved D. V gave up 0 bases and J gave up 1 base, with 6 bases separating them. CDR1 SGHVS and CDR2 FQNEAQ come from the germline V gene. CDR3 length equals 14 residues. CDR3 DNA sequence: TGTGCCAGCAGCTTAGCGGAGGAGAACACTGAAGCTTTCTTT. Residues: CASSLAEENTEAFF.

The chain recombines TRBV12-3 or TRBV12-4 with TRBJ2-5, with D possibly being TRBD1 (5 bases). The CDR3 is made up of 15 amino acids. V dropped 3 bases and J dropped 5 bases, with 16 bases sitting between them. This chain's CDR3 is CASSFDSILGETQYF. The CDR3 DNA sequence: TGTGCCAGCAGTTTTGACAGCATCCTCGGGGAGACCCAGTACTTC.

This clonotype has more than one count but fewer than ten. CDR3 nucleotides: TGTGCCAGCAGCTTGGATAAATGGGGGGCCCCCACAGATACGCAGTATTTT. This gives the protein CASSLDKWGAPTDTQYF. This chain connects TRBV11-2 to TRBJ2-3, with D possibly being TRBD1 or TRBD2 (6 bases each). Trimming took off 3 bases at V and 2 bases at J, with 18 bases between the two ends. Germline CDR1 is SGHAT and CDR2 is FQNNGV. The CDR3 is 17 residues long.

The chain uses TRBV7-2 and TRBJ2-3, with unresolved D. V was cut by 4 bases and J by 8 bases, with 19 bases left in between. There are 15 residues in the CDR3. Germline assignment: CDR1 SGHTA and CDR2 FQGNSA. CDR3 in DNA: TGTGCCAGCAGCTCCTCTCGACTCCCCCGCGCTACGCAGTATTTT. It translates to CASSSSRLPRATQYF.

This chain links TRBV4-3 with TRBJ2-3, with TRBD2 as a possible D gene (5 bases). The V and J ends lost 0 bases and 0 bases respectively, with 7 bases between them. This CDR3 has 15 residues. Germline V CDR1 and CDR2: LGHNA, YSLEER. This CDR3 is CASSQERVSTDTQYF. As DNA, the CDR3 is TGCGCCAGCAGCCAAGAGAGGGTTAGCACAGATACGCAGTATTTT.

The chain carries TRBV15 and TRBJ2-3, with D perhaps matching TRBD1 (5 bases). CDR3 length: 13 amino acids. Between the trimmed V and J ends, which lost 5 bases and 5 bases, there was a span of 11 bases. CDR1 and CDR2 (germline): LNHNV, YYDKDF (reference sequence). CDR3 region: CATSYGREDTQYF. CDR3 coding DNA: TGTGCCACCAGCTACGGCAGGGAAGATACGCAGTATTTT. The full variable domain, rest sourced from reference TRBV15 and TRBJ2-3, is DAMVIQNPRYQVTQFGKPVTLSCSQTLNHNVMYWYQQKSSQAPKLLFHYYDKDFNNEADTPDNFQSRRPNTSFCFLDIRSPGLGDTAMYLCATSYGREDTQYFGPGTRLTVL.

The chain has TRBV10-3 and TRBJ1-4; D may be TRBD1 (5 bases). Trimming removed 0 bases at V and 5 bases at J, with 10 bases between. Germline V CDR1 and CDR2: ENHRY, SYGVKD. CDR3 size: 15 residues. CDR3: CAISESAGSNEKLFF. The CDR3 DNA sequence: TGTGCCATCAGTGAGTCGGCAGGGTCGAATGAAAAACTGTTTTTT.

This clonotype was picked up a small number of times. This sequence joins TRBV6-2 or TRBV6-3 and TRBJ1-2; D unclear. The V gene lost 6 bases and the J gene lost 0 bases, with 8 bases spanning the gap. Germline CDR1 and CDR2: MNHEY and SVGEGT. The CDR3 is made up of 13 amino acids. The CDR3: CASRTAANYGYTF. CDR3 nucleotide sequence: TGTGCCAGCAGAACCGCAGCTAACTATGGCTACACCTTC.

This clonotype was found a few times. The V gene is TRBV5-1, the J gene TRBJ1-6; D is ambiguous. Germline V gives CDR1 SGHRS, CDR2 YFSETQ. This CDR3 region has 14 residues. V was trimmed by 0 bases and J by 10 bases, leaving 11 bases between them. The CDR3 DNA reads as TGCGCCAGCAGCTTGGAAGGCAAGGGCTCACCCCTCCACTTT. Its protein is CASSLEGKGSPLHF. Full variable domain (missing parts from reference TRBV5-1 and TRBJ1-6): KAGVTQTPRYLIKTRGQQVTLSCSPISGHRSVSWYQQTPGQGLQFLFEYFSETQRNKGNFPGRFSGRQFSNSRSEMNVSTLELGDSALYLCASSLEGKGSPLHFGNGTRLTVT.

The chain joins TRBV11-2 to TRBJ1-2; possible D gene TRBD1, 6 bases. Trimming took 5 bases from V and 4 from J, leaving 17 bases between them. Germline V gene data show CDR1 as SGHAT and CDR2 as FQNNGV. The CDR3 runs to 15 residues. The CDR3 here is CASSPSTGELYGYTF. CDR3 sequence (DNA): TGTGCCAGCAGCCCCTCGACAGGAGAACTCTATGGCTACACCTTC.

This clonotype was seen a few times. This CDR3 reads CSYPRGETQYF. In DNA, the CDR3 is TGCAGCTACCCCAGGGGAGAGACCCAGTACTTC. This sequence joins TRBV29-1 and TRBJ2-5; D is possibly TRBD1 (6 bases). Germline V gene data show CDR1 as SQVTM and CDR2 as ANQGSEA. This CDR3 is built from 11 residues. Trimming removed 8 bases from V and 4 bases from J, with 11 bases in between.

This clonotype was observed a few times. The genes are TRBV6-5 and TRBJ1-1; perhaps TRBD1 as D (5 bases). This CDR3 region has 14 residues. The V end lost 6 bases, the J end lost 5 bases, and 16 bases lay between the germline ends. Germline CDR1 and CDR2: MNHEY and SVGAGI. For the CDR3, the DNA is TGTGCCAGCAGATCCCCAGGGTTAGAGACTGAAGCTTTCTTT. Translated, it gives CASRSPGLETEAFF.

This chain links TRBV7-9 with TRBJ2-7; D remains unclear. CDR3 length: 12 amino acids. Trimming stripped 7 bases from V and 4 bases from J, with 11 bases between. The germline gives CDR1 SEHNR, CDR2 FQNEAQ (reference sequence). The CDR3 here is CASNTGPYEQYF. In DNA, the CDR3 is TGTGCCAGCAACACCGGTCCGTACGAGCAGTACTTC.

This clonotype came up a few times. The chain joins TRBV9 to TRBJ1-5, with D maybe TRBD1 (6 bases). Germline assignment: CDR1 SGDLS and CDR2 YYNGEE. V was cut by 0 bases and J by 1 base, with 8 bases left in between. This CDR3 has 15 residues. The CDR3: CASSVAGESNQPQHF. The CDR3, as DNA: TGTGCCAGCAGCGTAGCAGGGGAGAGCAATCAGCCCCAGCATTTT.

This sequence joins TRBV7-9 and TRBJ1-1; a possible D gene is TRBD1 (6 bases). V was shortened by 3 bases and J by 1 base, with 12 bases between the two germline ends. The CDR3 loop spans 15 amino acids. CDR1 and CDR2 from the germline V gene are SEHNR and FQNEAQ (reference sequence). DNA of the CDR3: TGTGCCAGCAGCTTTGTACAGGGTAGGAACACTGAAGCTTTCTTT. It yields the protein CASSFVQGRNTEAFF.

Ten or more counts support this clonotype. The V gene is TRBV4-1, the J gene TRBJ2-4; D possibly corresponds to TRBD2 (6 bases). With 0 bases removed from V and 0 bases from J, the gap between germline ends came to 15 bases. The germline CDR1 and CDR2 sequences are MGHRA and YSYEKL. CDR3 length: 18 amino acids. CDR3 nucleotides: TGCGCCAGCAGCCAAGAGGGTGGAGGGTATGGAGCCAAAAACATTCAGTACTTC. Amino acid sequence: CASSQEGGGYGAKNIQYF.